These 4 T cell receptor beta chains were sequenced from one sample in a study of T cells in Graves' hyperthyroidism and ophthalmopathy. Amplified TCR beta CDR3 regions came from RNA transcripts. TCR CDR3 underwent first-round RT-PCR with the HTBI primer set. TCRdb re-called the multiplex PCR reads through MiXCR, storing one row per CDR3 protein. The sample shows 650,000 to 700,000 distinct CDR3 sequences, roughly a sixth of them seen only once. Sequenced material: blood. Receptors were obtained from a man between 45 and 60 years old with Graves' hyperthyroidism.

This clonotype was counted between two and nine times. The rearrangement links TRBV5-7 to TRBJ1-2; 8 bases fit TRBD1. TRBV5-7 is an ORF for which the function is uncertain. The CDR3 spans 20 residues. Unmatched junction bases numbered 19, after V lost 0 bases and J lost 3 bases. The CDR3 spells CASSLGLQGAVLGGYYGYTF. The CDR3 DNA reads TGTGCCAGCAGCTTGGGTCTCCAGGGGGCCGTTCTTGGGGGTTACTATGGCTACACCTTC.

This clonotype was recorded at least ten times. J is TRBJ1-1 and V is TRBV20-1; D is unresolved. CDR1 is DFQATT, CDR2 SNEGSKA, per germline (reference sequence). The CDR3 extends over 16 amino acids. With 0 bases removed from V and 0 bases from J, the gap between germline ends came to 14 bases. The CDR3 nucleotides are TGCAGTGCTAGAGAGGAGGTCTGGAACATGAACACTGAAGCTTTCTTT. This translates into CSAREEVWNMNTEAFF.

A word on this clonotype: Given a far larger clone just one base away, this is likely a sequencing read error. This rearrangement joins TRBV7-9 to TRBJ1-5; D is unclear. The CDR3 covers 13 residues. Germline V gene lookup returns CDR1 SEHNR and CDR2 FQNEAQ (reference sequence). CDR3 DNA: TGTGCCACCAGCCTGAATAGCAATCAGCCCCAGCATTTT. Translation gives CATSLNSNQPQHF.

This chain links TRBV24-1 with TRBJ2-1, with D uncertain. The V and J ends lost 2 bases and 6 bases respectively, with 10 bases between them. CDR1 and CDR2 (germline): KGHDR, SFDVKD. This CDR3 region has 14 residues. The CDR3 DNA sequence: TGTGCCACCAGTGATTCCCTGAGGAGCAATGAGCAGTTCTTC. It yields the protein CATSDSLRSNEQFF.